Listed here are 2 T cell receptor beta chains from one sample, sequenced in a study of T cell repertoires in cytomegalovirus infection. These receptors' targets are unknown. TCRdb reprocessed the reads via MiXCR and lists one record per CDR3 protein. Of around 89,000 distinct CDR3 sequences in the sample, less than 30% were seen once. The specimen comprised CD8+ T cells from cultured PBMCs, sampled from culture after CMV antigen stimulation. These receptors were taken from a human donor in good health (CMV status not recorded). Some clones in this sample may be carry-over from other donors' samples.

By proportion, this clonotype is medium-sized. This chain links TRBV12-3 or TRBV12-4 with TRBJ1-6; D uncertain. V was cut by 2 bases and J by 10 bases, with 9 bases left in between. CDR3 size: 13 residues. CDR3 amino acids: CASSLRSRSPLHF. The CDR3 DNA sequence: TGTGCCAGCAGTTTACGTTCGAGATCACCCCTCCACTTT.

This clonotype showed up just a few times. The chain couples TRBV24-1 to TRBJ1-1; D possibly corresponds to TRBD1 (5 bases). CDR3 length equals 14 residues. The V end lost 6 bases, the J end lost 4 bases, and 14 bases lay between the germline ends. The germline CDR1 and CDR2 sequences are KGHDR and SFDVKD. Written as DNA, the CDR3 is TGTGCCACCAGTCCCTCCGGGGCGGCCACTGAAGCTTTCTTT. Its translation is CATSPSGAATEAFF.